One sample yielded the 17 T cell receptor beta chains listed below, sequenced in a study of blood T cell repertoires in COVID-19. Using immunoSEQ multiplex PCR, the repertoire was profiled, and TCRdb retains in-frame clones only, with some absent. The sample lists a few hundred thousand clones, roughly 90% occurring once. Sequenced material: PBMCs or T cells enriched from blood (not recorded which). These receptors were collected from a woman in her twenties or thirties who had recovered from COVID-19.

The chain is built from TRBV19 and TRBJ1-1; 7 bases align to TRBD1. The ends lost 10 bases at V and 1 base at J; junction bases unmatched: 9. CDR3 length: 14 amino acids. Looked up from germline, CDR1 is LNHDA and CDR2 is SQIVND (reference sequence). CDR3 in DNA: TGTGCCACCGCCGCCGGGACAGCGAACACTGAAGCTTTCTTT. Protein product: CATAAGTANTEAFF.

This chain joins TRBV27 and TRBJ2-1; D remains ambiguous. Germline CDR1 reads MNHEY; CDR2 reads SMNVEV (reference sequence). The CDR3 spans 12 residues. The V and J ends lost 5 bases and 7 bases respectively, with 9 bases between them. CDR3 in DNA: TGTGCCAGCAGTAGCACCATGAATGAGCAGTTCTTC. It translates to CASSSTMNEQFF.

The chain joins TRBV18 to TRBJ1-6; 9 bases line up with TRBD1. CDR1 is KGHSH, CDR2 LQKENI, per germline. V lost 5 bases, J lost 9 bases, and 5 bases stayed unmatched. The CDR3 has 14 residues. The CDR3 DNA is TGTGCCAGCTCAGCCGGGACAGGGAGTTCACCCCTCCACTTT. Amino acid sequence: CASSAGTGSSPLHF.

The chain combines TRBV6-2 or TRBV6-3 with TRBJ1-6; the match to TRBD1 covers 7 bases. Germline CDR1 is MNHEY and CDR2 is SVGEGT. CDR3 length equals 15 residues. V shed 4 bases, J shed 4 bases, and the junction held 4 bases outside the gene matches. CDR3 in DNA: TGTGCCAGCAGTTTACAGGGGCCTTATAATTCACCCCTCCACTTT. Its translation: CASSLQGPYNSPLHF.

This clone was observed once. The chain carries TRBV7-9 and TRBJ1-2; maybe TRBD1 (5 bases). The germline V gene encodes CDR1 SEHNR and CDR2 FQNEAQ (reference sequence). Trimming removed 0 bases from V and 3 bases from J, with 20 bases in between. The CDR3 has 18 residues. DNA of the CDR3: TGTGCCAGCAGCTTAGCGCTAATTCGGTCAGGGAAGGACTATGGCTACACCTTC. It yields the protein CASSLALIRSGKDYGYTF.

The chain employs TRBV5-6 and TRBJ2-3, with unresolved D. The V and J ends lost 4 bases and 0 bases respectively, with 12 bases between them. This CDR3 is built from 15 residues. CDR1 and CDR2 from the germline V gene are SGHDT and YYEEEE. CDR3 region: CASSAGVHSTDTQYF. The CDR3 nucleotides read TGTGCCAGCAGCGCTGGAGTACATAGCACAGATACGCAGTATTTT.

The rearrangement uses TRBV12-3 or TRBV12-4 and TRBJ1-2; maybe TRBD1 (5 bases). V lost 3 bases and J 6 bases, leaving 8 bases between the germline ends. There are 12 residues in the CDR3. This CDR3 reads CASSFGGNGYTF. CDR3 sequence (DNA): TGTGCCAGCAGTTTCGGGGGTAATGGCTACACCTTC.

CDR3 sequence (DNA): TGTGCCACCAGTCACGCCTACGCGAACACCGGGGAGCTGTTTTTT. Translated, it gives CATSHAYANTGELFF. This chain links TRBV24-1 with TRBJ2-2; D not resolved. The CDR3 is made up of 15 amino acids. Trimming removed 6 bases from V and 0 bases from J, with 10 bases in between. From germline, CDR1 is KGHDR and CDR2 SFDVKD.

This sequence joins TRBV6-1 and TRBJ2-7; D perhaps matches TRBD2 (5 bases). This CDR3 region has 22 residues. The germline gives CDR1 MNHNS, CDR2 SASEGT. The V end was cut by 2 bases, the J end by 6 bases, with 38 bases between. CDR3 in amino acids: CASSEIKSRSNAKRRSGSEQYF. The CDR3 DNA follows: TGTGCCAGCAGTGAAATTAAGAGTAGGTCGAATGCTAAAAGGAGGTCGGGTTCCGAGCAGTACTTC.

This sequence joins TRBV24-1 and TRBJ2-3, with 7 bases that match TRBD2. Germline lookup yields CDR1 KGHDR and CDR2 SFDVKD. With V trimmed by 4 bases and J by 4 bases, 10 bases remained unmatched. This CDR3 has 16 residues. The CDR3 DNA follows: TGTGCCACCAGTGACCCTGGTAGGGGAGGGGCAGATACGCAGTATTTT. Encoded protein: CATSDPGRGGADTQYF.

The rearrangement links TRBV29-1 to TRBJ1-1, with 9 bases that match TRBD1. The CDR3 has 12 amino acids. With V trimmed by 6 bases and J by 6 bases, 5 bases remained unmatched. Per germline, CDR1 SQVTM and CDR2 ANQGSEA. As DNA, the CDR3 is TGCAGCGTCGGACAGGGGCGGGCTGAAGCTTTCTTT. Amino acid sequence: CSVGQGRAEAFF.

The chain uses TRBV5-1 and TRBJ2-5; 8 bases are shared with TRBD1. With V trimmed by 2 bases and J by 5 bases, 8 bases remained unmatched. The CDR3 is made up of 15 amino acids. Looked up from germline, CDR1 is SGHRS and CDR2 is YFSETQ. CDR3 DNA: TGCGCCAGCAGCTTAGCAGGGGGCCCCGAGGAGACCCAGTACTTC. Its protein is CASSLAGGPEETQYF.

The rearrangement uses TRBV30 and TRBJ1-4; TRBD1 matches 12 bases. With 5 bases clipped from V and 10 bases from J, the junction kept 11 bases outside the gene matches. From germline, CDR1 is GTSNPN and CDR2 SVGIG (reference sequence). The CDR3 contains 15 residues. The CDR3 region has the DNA TGTGCCTGGGGCCCCCCCGGGACAGGGGGCGGAAAACTGTTTTTT. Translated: CAWGPPGTGGGKLFF.

This CDR3 is CASSSLGDIRPRNEQFF. CDR3 DNA: TGTGCCAGCAGCTCGCTCGGGGATATTCGGCCGCGGAATGAGCAGTTCTTC. The rearrangement uses TRBV7-8 and TRBJ2-1, with D perhaps matching TRBD2 (5 bases). The CDR3 consists of 17 residues. With 4 bases removed from V and 7 bases from J, the gap between germline ends came to 23 bases. Germline CDR1 and CDR2: SGHVS and FQNEAQ.

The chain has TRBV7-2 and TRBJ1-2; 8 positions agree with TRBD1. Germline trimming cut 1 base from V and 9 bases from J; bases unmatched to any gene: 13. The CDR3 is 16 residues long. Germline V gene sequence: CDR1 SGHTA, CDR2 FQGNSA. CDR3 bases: TGTGCCAGCAGCTTAGTCCCCAGGGGGCGAAATTTTCGCTACACCTTC. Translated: CASSLVPRGRNFRYTF.

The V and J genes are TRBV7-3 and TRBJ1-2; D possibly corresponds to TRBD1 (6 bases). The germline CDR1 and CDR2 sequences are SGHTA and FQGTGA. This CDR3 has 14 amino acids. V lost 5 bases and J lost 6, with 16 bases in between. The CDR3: CASSRRDIGNGYTF. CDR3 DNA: TGTGCCAGCAGCCGCCGGGACATTGGGAATGGCTACACCTTC.

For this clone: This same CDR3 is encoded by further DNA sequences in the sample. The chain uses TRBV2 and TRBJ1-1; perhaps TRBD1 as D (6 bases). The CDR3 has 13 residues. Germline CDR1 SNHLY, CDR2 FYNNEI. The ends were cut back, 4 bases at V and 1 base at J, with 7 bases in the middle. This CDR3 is CASSVQGNTEAFF. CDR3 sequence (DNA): TGTGCCAGCAGTGTACAGGGGAACACTGAAGCTTTCTTT. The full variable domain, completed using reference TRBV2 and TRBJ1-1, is EPEVTQTPSHQVTQMGQEVILRCVPISNHLYFYWYRQILGQKVEFLVSFYNNEISEKSEIFDDQFSVERPDGSNFTLKIRSTKLEDSAMYFCASSVQGNTEAFFGQGTRLTVV.